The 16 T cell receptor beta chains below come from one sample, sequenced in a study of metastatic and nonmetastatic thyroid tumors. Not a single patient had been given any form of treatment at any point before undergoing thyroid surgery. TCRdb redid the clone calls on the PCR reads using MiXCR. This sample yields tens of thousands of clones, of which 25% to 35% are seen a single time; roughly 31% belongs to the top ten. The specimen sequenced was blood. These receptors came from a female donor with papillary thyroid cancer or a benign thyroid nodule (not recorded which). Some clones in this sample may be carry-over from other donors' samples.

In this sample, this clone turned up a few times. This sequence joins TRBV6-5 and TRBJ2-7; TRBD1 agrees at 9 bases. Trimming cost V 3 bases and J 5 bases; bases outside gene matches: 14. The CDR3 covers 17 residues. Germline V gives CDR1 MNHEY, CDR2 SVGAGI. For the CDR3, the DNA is TGTGCCAGCAGTTATCGAACAGGGGGCAACCTCTTCCACGAGCAGTACTTC. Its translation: CASSYRTGGNLFHEQYF.

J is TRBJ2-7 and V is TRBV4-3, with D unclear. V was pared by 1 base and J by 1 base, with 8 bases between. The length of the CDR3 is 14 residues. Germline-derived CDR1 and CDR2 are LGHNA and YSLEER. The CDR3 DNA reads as TGCGCCAGCAGCCAAGCGGGTTTTTCCTACGAGCAGTACTTC. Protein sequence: CASSQAGFSYEQYF.

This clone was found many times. The CDR3 sequence: CASRTPGGILTGTIYF. Written as DNA, the CDR3 is TGTGCCAGCAGAACCCCCGGGGGGATACTCACCGGCACCATATATTTT. V and J are TRBV28 and TRBJ1-3, with D tentatively TRBD1 (5 bases). The CDR3 contains 16 residues. Germline V gene lookup returns CDR1 MDHEN and CDR2 SYDVKM. The ends were cut back, 6 bases at V and 9 bases at J, with 24 bases in the middle.

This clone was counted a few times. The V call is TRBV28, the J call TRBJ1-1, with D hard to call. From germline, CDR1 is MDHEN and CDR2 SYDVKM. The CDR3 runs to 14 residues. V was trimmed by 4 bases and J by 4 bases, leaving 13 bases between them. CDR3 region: CASSSPSGVTEAFF. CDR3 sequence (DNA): TGTGCCAGCAGTTCTCCGTCCGGGGTCACTGAAGCTTTCTTT.

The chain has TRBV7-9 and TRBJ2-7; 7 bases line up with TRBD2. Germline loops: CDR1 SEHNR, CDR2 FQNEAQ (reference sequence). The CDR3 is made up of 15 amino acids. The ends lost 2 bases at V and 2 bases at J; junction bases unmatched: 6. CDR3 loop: CASSLSGIGAYEQYF. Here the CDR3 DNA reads TGTGCCAGCAGCTTAAGCGGGATAGGGGCCTACGAGCAGTACTTC.

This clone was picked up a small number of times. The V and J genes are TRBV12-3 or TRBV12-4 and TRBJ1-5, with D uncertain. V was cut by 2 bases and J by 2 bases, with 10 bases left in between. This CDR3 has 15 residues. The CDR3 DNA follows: TGTGCCAGCAGTTTATCTTGGCAGCGCAATCAGCCCCAGCATTTT. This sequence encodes CASSLSWQRNQPQHF.

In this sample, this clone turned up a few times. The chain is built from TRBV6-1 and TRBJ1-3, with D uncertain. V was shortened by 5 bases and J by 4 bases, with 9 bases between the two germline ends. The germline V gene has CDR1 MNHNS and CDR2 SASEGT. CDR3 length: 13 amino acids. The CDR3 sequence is CASSLGRGNTIYF. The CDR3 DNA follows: TGTGCCAGCAGTCTGGGGAGGGGAAACACCATATATTTT.

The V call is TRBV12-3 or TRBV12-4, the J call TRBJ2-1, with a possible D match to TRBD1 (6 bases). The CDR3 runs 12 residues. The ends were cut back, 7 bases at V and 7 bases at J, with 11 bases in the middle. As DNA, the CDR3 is TGTGCCAGCAACCGCCAGGGGAATGAGCAGTTCTTC. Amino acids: CASNRQGNEQFF.

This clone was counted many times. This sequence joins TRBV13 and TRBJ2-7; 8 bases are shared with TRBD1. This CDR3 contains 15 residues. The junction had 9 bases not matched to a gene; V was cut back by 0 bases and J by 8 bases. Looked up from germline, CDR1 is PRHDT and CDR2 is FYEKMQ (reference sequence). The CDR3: CASSLGRRTGIQQYF. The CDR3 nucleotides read TGTGCCAGCAGCTTAGGCAGGAGGACAGGGATCCAGCAGTACTTC.

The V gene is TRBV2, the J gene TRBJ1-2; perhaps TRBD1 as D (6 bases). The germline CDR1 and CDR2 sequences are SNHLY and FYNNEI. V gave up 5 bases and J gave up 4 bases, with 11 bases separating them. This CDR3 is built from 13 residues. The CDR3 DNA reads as TGTGCCAGCAGTAACGGACAGACCTATGGCTACACCTTC. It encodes CASSNGQTYGYTF.

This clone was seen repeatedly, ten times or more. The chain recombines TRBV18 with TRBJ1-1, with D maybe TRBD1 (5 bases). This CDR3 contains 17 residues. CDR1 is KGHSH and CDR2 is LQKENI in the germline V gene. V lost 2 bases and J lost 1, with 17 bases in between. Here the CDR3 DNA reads TGTGCCAGCTCACCAACCCTACCAGGGCTCACGAACACTGAAGCTTTCTTT. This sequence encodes CASSPTLPGLTNTEAFF.

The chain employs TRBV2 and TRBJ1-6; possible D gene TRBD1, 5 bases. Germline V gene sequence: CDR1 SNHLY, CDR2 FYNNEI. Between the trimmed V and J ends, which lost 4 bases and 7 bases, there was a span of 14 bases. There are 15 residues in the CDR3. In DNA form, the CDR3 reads TGTGCCAGCAGTGTATCAGGGAATCCCAATTCACCCCTCCACTTT. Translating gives CASSVSGNPNSPLHF.

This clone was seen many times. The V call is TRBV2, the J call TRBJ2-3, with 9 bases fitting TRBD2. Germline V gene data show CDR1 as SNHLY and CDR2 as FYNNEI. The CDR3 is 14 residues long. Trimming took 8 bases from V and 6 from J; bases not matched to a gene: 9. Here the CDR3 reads CASGIAGDSDTQYF. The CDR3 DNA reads TGTGCCAGCGGGATAGCGGGAGATTCGGATACGCAGTATTTT.

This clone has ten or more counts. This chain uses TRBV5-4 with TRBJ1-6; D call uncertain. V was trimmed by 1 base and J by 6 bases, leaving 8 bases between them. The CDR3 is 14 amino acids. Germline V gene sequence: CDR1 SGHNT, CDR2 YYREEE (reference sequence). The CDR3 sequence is CASSLRQINSPLHF. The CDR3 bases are TGTGCCAGCAGCTTGAGGCAGATTAATTCACCCCTCCACTTT.

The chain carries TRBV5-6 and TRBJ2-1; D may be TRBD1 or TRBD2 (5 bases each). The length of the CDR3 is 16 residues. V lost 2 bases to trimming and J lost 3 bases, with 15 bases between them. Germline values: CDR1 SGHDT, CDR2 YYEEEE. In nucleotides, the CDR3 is TGTGCCAGCAGCTTACAGGAGGTCTCGCTCTACAATGAGCAGTTCTTC. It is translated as CASSLQEVSLYNEQFF.

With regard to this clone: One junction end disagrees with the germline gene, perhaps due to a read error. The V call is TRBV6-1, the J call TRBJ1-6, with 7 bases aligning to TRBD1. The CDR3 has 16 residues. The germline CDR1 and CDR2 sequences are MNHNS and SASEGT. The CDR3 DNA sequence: TGTGGCAGCAGTACGACAGGGTTCTATTATAATTCACCCCTCCACTTT. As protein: CGSSTTGFYYNSPLHF.